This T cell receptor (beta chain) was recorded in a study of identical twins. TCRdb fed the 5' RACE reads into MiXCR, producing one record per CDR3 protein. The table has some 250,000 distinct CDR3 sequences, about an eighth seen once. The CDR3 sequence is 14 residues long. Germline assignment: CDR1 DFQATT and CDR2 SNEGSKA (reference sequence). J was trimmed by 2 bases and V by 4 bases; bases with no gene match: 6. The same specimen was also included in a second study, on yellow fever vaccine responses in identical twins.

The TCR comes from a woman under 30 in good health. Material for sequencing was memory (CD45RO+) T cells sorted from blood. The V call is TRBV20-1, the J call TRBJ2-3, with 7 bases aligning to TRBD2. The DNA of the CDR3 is TGCAGTGCTAAGCGACTAGCCTACACAGATACGCAGTATTTT. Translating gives CSAKRLAYTDTQYF.